This TCR beta chain emerged from a study of cytomegalovirus exposure and HLA in healthy donors. Across the study: Of around 400 genotyped donors, 81% grouped in the Caucasian-associated ancestry cluster.

Findings of the study overall: About 87% or about 30% of the time was how often most TCR beta V segments were productive, according to an earlier analysis.

13 Jbeta primers and 60 Vbeta primers were used for the PCR. The repertoire was sequenced with immunoSEQ multiplex PCR; TCRdb's copy has only in-frame clones and lacks some. The specimen's table records about 170,000 clones. Comment on this clone: The antigen is unknown.

The CDR3 extends over 13 amino acids. Deletions cut 4 bases from V and 7 bases from J, with 13 bases between. Germline assignment: CDR1 MNHEY and CDR2 SVGAGI. The material sequenced was PBMCs. The sequence came from a woman between 18 and 29 years old in good health and CMV-seropositive. The chain carries TRBV6-5 and TRBJ1-2, with TRBD1 as a possible D gene (6 bases). CDR3 coding DNA: TGTGCCAGCAGTTCCCTCTCCAGGGGTGGCTACACCTTC. Translated, it gives CASSSLSRGGYTF.